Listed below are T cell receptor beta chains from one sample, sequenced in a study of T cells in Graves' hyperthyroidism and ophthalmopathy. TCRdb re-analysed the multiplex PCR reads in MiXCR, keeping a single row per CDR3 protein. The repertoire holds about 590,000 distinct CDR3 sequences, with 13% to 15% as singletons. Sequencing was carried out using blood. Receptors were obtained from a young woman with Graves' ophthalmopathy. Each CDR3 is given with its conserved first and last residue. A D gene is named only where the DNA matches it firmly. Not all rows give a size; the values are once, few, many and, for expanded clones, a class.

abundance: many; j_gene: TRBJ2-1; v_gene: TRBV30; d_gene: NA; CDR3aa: CAWSVFGSQFF; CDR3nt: TGTGCCTGGAGTGTCTTCGGTTCCCAGTTCTTC
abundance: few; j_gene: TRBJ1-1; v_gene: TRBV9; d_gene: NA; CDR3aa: CASSVVEYRNTEAFF; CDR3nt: TGTGCCAGCAGCGTAGTAGAATACCGGAACACTGAAGCTTTCTTT
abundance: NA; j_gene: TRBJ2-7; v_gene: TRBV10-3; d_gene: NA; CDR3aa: CAISESVGSYEQYF; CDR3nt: TGTGCCATCAGTGAGTCGGTAGGGTCCTACGAGCAGTACTTC
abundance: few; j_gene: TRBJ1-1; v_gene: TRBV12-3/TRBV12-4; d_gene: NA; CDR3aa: CASSSQQETTEAFF; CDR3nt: TGTGCCAGCAGTTCCCAACAGGAGACCACTGAAGCTTTCTTT
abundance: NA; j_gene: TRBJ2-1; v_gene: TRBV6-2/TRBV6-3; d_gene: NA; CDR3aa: CASSYSTLGYLGEQFF; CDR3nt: TGTGCCAGCAGTTACTCGACGCTCGGCTATCTGGGGGAGCAGTTCTTC
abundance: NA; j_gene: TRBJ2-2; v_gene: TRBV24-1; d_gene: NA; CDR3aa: CATSDFRNTGELFF; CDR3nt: TGTGCCACCAGTGATTTTAGGAACACCGGGGAGCTGTTTTTT
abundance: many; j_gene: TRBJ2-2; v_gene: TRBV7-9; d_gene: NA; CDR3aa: CASSLESGELFF; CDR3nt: TGTGCCAGCAGCTTAGAATCCGGGGAGCTGTTTTTT
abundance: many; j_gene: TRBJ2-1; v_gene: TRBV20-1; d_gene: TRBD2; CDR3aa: CSARDYGLAAYNEQFF; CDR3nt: TGCAGTGCTAGAGATTACGGACTAGCGGCCTACAATGAGCAGTTCTTC
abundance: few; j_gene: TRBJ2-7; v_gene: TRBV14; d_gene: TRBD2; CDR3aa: CASSQDIAGLSYEQYF; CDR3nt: TGTGCCAGCAGCCAAGATATAGCGGGATTGTCCTACGAGCAGTACTTC
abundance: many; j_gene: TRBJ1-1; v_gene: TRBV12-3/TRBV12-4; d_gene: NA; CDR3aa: CASSTPGGGADTEAFF; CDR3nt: TGTGCCAGCAGTACCCCCGGTGGGGGGGCGGACACTGAAGCTTTCTTT
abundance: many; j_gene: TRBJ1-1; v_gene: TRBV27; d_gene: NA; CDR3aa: CASSLSRGGRIAEAFF; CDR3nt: TGTGCCAGCAGTTTATCGCGGGGGGGGCGCATCGCTGAAGCTTTCTTT
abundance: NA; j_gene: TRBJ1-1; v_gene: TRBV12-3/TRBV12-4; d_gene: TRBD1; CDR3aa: CASSPTDRAVTMNTEAFF; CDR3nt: TGTGCCAGCAGTCCTACTGACAGGGCGGTCACCATGAACACTGAAGCTTTCTTT
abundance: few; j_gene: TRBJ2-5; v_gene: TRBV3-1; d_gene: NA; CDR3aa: CASSFTDGGAETQYF; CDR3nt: TGTGCCAGCAGCTTCACCGATGGAGGGGCGGAGACCCAGTACTTC
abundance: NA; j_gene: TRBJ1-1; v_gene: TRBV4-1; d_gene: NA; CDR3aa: CASSPSPGATEAFF; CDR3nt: TGCGCCAGCAGCCCCTCACCAGGGGCCACTGAAGCTTTCTTT
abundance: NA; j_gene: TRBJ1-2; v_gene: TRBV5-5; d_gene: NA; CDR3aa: CASSLPIIRGFNGYTF; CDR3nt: TGTGCCAGCAGCTTGCCGATAATCAGGGGTTTCAATGGCTACACCTTC
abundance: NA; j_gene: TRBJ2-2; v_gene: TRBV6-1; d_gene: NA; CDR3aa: CASSEAASNTGELFF; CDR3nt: TGTGCCAGCAGTGAAGCTGCTAGTAATACCGGGGAGCTGTTTTTT
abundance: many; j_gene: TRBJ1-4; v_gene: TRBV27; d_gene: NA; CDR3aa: CASSLNAGHRNEKLFF; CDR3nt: TGTGCCAGCAGTCTAAACGCGGGACACCGTAATGAAAAACTGTTTTTT
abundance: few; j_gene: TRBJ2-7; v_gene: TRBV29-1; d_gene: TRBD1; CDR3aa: CSARQGGGEQYF; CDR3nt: TGCAGCGCACGACAGGGGGGTGGCGAGCAGTACTTC
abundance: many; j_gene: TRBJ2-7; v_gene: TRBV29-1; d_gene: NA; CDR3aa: CSVEDSQDSSYEQYF; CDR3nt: TGCAGCGTTGAAGATTCCCAGGACAGCTCCTACGAGCAGTACTTC
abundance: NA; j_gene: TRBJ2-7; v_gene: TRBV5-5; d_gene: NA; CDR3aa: CASSPMEGGPRWQYF; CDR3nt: TGTGCCAGCAGCCCGATGGAGGGGGGCCCCCGGTGGCAGTACTTC
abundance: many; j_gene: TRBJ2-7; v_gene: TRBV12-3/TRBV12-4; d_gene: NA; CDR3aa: CASRLGGSYEQYF; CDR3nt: TGTGCCAGCAGACTAGGGGGATCCTACGAGCAGTACTTC
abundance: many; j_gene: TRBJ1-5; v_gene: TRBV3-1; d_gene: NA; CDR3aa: CASSPDTSNQPQHF; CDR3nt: TGTGCCAGCAGCCCGGACACTAGCAATCAGCCCCAGCATTTT
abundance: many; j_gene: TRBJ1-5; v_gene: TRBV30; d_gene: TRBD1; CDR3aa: CAWSVRDRRNQPQHF; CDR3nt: TGTGCCTGGAGTGTAAGGGACAGGAGAAATCAGCCCCAGCATTTT
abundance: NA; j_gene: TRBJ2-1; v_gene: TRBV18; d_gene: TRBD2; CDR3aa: CASYLAGGTNEQFF; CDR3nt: TGTGCCAGCTATCTAGCGGGAGGTACCAATGAGCAGTTCTTC
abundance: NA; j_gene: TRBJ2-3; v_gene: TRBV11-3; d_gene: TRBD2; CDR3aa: CASSLGLVGGGDTQYF; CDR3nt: TGTGCCAGCAGCTTGGGACTAGTGGGAGGCGGGGATACGCAGTATTTT
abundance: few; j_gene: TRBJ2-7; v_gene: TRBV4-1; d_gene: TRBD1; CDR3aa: CASSQPGQETYEQYF; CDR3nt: TGCGCCAGCAGCCAGCCGGGACAGGAAACCTACGAGCAGTACTTC
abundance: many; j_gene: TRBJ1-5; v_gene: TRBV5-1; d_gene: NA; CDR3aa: CASCLEPNQPQHF; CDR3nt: TGCGCCAGCTGCTTGGAGCCGAATCAGCCCCAGCATTTT
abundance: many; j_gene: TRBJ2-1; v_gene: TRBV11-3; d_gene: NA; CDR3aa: CASSARGGKIEQFF; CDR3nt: TGTGCCAGCAGCGCGAGGGGGGGGAAGATTGAGCAGTTCTTC
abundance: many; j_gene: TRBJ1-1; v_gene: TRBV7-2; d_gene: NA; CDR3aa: CASSLASGGTEAFF; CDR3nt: TGTGCCAGCAGCTTGGCGTCCGGGGGCACTGAAGCTTTCTTT
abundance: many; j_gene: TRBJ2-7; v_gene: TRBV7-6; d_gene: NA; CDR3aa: CASSLADTSYEQYF; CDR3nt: TGTGCCAGCAGCTTAGCGGACACCTCCTACGAGCAGTACTTC
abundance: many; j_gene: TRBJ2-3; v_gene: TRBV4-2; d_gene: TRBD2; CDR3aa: CASSRALRPSGSSTDTQYF; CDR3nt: TGTGCCAGCAGCCGAGCCCTCCGGCCTAGCGGTTCTAGCACAGATACGCAGTATTTT
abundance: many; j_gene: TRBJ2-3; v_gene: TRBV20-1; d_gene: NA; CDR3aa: CSALRQISSTDTQYF; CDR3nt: TGCAGTGCCCTTAGGCAGATCTCTAGCACAGATACGCAGTATTTT
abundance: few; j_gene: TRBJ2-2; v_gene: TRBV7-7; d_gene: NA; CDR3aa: CASSLTGSAGELFF; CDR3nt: TGTGCTAGCAGCCTAACAGGGTCGGCCGGGGAGCTGTTTTTT
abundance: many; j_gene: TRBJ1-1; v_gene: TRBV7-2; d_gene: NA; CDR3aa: CASSSQTPMNTEAFF; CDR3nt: TGTGCCAGCAGCTCTCAAACACCTATGAACACTGAAGCTTTCTTT
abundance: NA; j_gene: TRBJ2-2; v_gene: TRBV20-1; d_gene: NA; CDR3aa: CSASTVSGELFF; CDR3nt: TGCAGTGCTAGCACCGTGTCCGGGGAGCTGTTTTTT
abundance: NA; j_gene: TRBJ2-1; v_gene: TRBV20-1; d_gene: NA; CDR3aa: CSARDRWRPGQPHEQFF; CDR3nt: TGCAGTGCTAGAGATCGGTGGAGACCGGGCCAGCCCCATGAGCAGTTCTTC
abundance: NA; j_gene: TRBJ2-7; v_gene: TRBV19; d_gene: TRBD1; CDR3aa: CASSVGQGPYEQYF; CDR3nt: TGTGCCAGTAGTGTCGGACAGGGACCGTACGAGCAGTACTTC
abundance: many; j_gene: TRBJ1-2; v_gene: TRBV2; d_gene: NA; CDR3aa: CASSPPGLDAYGYTF; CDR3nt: TGTGCCAGCAGCCCCCCCGGCCTCGACGCCTATGGCTACACCTTC
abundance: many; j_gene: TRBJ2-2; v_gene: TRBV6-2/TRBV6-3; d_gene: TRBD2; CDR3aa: CASSRRGGSYTGELFF; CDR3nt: TGTGCCAGCAGCCGCCGAGGCGGGAGTTACACCGGGGAGCTGTTTTTT
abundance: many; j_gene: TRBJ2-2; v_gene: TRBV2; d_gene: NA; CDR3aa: CASRGQSNTGELFF; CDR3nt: TGTGCCAGCAGGGGACAATCGAACACCGGGGAGCTGTTTTTT
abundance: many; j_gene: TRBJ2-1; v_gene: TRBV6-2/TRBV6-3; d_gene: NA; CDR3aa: CASSYRNTLDYSNEQFF; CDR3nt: TGTGCCAGCAGTTACCGGAACACACTCGACTACTCCAATGAGCAGTTCTTC
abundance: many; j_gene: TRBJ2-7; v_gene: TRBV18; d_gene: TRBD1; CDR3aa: CASSPPETGGYEQYF; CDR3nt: TGTGCCAGCTCACCACCTGAGACAGGGGGTTACGAGCAGTACTTC
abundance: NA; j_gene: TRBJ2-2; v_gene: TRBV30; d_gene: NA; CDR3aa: CAWSGRTGELFF; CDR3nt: TGTGCCTGGAGTGGCCGGACCGGGGAGCTGTTTTTT
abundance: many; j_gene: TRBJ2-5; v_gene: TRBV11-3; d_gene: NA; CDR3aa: CASSLDTGMETQYF; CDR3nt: TGTGCCAGCAGCTTAGACACGGGAATGGAGACCCAGTACTTC
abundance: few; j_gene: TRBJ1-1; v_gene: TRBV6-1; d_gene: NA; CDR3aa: CATTPGSSDIGNTEAFF; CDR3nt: TGTGCCACCACCCCGGGGTCTTCCGATATAGGTAACACTGAAGCTTTCTTT
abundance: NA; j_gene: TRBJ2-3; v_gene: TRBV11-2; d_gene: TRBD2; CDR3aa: CASRGTSGPTDTQYF; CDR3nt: TGTGCCAGCAGGGGGACTAGCGGCCCCACAGATACGCAGTATTTT
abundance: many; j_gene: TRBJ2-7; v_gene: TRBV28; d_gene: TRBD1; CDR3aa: CASSGTGSSYEQYF; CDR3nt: TGTGCCAGCAGTGGGACAGGCAGCTCCTACGAGCAGTACTTC
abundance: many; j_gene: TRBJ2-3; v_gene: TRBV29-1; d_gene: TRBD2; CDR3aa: CSVGQGLAGGDTQYF; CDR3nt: TGCAGCGTAGGACAGGGACTAGCGGGAGGAGATACGCAGTATTTT
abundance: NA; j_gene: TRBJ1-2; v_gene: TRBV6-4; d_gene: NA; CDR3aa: CASSDSGGANGYTF; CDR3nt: TGTGCCAGCAGTGACTCGGGAGGGGCGAATGGCTACACCTTC
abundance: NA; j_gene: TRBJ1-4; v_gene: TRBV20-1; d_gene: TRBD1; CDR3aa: CSPTRQGINEKLFF; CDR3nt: TGCAGTCCCACGCGACAGGGCATAAATGAAAAACTGTTTTTT
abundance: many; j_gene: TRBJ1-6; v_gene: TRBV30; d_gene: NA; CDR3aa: CAWSVRGDSPLHF; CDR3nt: TGTGCCTGGAGTGTGAGGGGGGATTCACCCCTCCACTTT
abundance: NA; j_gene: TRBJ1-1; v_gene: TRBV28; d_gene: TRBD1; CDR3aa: CASSDRVTEAFF; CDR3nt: TGTGCCAGCAGTGACAGGGTTACTGAAGCTTTCTTT
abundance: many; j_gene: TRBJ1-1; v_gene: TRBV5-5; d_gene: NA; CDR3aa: CASSSNGQMNTEAFF; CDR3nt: TGTGCCAGCAGCTCCAACGGACAGATGAACACTGAAGCTTTCTTT